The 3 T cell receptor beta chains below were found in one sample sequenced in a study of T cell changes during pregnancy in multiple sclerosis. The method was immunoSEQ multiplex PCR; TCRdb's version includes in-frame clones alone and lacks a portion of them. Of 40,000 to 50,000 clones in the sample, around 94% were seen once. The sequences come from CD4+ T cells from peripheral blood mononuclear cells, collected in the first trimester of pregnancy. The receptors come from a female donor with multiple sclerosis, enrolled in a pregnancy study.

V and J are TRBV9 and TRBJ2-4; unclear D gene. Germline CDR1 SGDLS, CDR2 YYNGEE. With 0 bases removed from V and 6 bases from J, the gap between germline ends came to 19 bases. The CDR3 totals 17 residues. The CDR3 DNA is TGTGCCAGCAGCGTAGATCGAGATCCCTACCCGGGAAACATTCAGTACTTC. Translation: CASSVDRDPYPGNIQYF. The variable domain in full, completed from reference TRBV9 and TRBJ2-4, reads DSGVTQTPKHLITATGQRVTLRCSPRSGDLSVYWYQQSLDQGLQFLIQYYNGEERAKGNILERFSAQQFPDLHSELNLSSLELGDSALYFCASSVDRDPYPGNIQYFGAGTRLSVL.

The CDR3 region is CASSTPGGQETQYF. For the CDR3, the DNA is TGTGCCAGTAGTACCCCGGGTGGGCAAGAGACCCAGTACTTC. V is TRBV19 and J is TRBJ2-5; D ambiguous. This CDR3 is 14 amino acids long. Germline V gene data show CDR1 as LNHDA and CDR2 as SQIVND (reference sequence). V was pared by 4 bases and J by 2 bases, with 11 bases between.

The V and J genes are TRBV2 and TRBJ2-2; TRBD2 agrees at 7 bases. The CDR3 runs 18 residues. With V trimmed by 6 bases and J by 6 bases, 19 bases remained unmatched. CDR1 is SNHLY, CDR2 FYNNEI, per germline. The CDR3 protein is CASSLVVPLLGLAGELFF. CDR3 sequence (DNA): TGTGCCAGCAGCCTAGTCGTCCCTCTCCTTGGACTAGCCGGGGAGCTGTTTTTT.